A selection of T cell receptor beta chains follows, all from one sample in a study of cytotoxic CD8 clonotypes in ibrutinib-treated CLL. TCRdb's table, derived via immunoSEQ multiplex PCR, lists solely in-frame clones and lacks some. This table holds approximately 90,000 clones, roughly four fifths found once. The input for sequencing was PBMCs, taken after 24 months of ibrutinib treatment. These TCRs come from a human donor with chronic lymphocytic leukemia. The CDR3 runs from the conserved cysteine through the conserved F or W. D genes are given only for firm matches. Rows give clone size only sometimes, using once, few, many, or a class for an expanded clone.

cdr3_aa: CASSLPPGTYEQYF
cdr3_nt: TGTGCCAGCAGCTTGCCCCCAGGGACCTACGAGCAGTACTTC
j_call: TRBJ2-7
v_call: TRBV7-9
clone_size: NA
d_call: NA

cdr3_aa: CASSLMGLAGPRGGELFF
cdr3_nt: TGTGCCAGCAGCTTGATGGGACTAGCGGGCCCTAGGGGCGGGGAGCTGTTTTTT
j_call: TRBJ2-2
v_call: TRBV5-6
clone_size: NA
d_call: TRBD2

cdr3_aa: CAVVEALRRGEQYF
cdr3_nt: TGTGCCGTCGTGGAGGCCCTTCGTCGGGGGGAGCAGTACTTC
j_call: TRBJ2-7
v_call: TRBV6-1
clone_size: once
d_call: NA

cdr3_aa: CASQRQPNTGELFF
cdr3_nt: TGTGCCAGCCAGAGACAGCCGAACACCGGGGAGCTGTTTTTT
j_call: TRBJ2-2
v_call: TRBV9
clone_size: NA
d_call: NA

cdr3_aa: CASSFRGGENEQFF
cdr3_nt: TGTGCCAGCAGCTTCCGCGGGGGGGAGAATGAGCAGTTCTTC
j_call: TRBJ2-1
v_call: TRBV11-3
clone_size: NA
d_call: TRBD2

cdr3_aa: CSVAEGGNTEAFF
cdr3_nt: TGCAGCGTTGCGGAGGGAGGGAACACTGAAGCTTTCTTT
j_call: TRBJ1-1
v_call: TRBV29-1
clone_size: NA
d_call: NA

cdr3_aa: CASSRFNRGNKVTEAFF
cdr3_nt: TGTGCCAGCTCACGATTCAACAGGGGGAACAAGGTCACTGAAGCTTTCTTT
j_call: TRBJ1-1
v_call: TRBV18
clone_size: NA
d_call: TRBD1

cdr3_aa: CAWRGGFGNTIYF
cdr3_nt: TGTGCCTGGAGGGGGGGGTTCGGAAACACCATATATTTT
j_call: TRBJ1-3
v_call: TRBV30
clone_size: NA
d_call: NA

cdr3_aa: CASSPAGGYTEAFF
cdr3_nt: TGCGCCAGCAGCCCGGCCGGGGGGTACACTGAAGCTTTCTTT
j_call: TRBJ1-1
v_call: TRBV4-1
clone_size: once
d_call: NA

cdr3_aa: CASAPPGTEAFF
cdr3_nt: TGTGCCAGCGCACCCCCCGGAACTGAAGCTTTCTTT
j_call: TRBJ1-1
v_call: TRBV19
clone_size: few
d_call: NA

cdr3_aa: CASSLGNQPQHF
cdr3_nt: TGTGCCAGCAGTTTGGGGAATCAGCCCCAGCATTTT
j_call: TRBJ1-5
v_call: TRBV25-1
clone_size: NA
d_call: NA

cdr3_aa: CASSIGRADDEQYF
cdr3_nt: TGTGCCAGTAGTATAGGCAGGGCGGACGACGAGCAGTACTTC
j_call: TRBJ2-7
v_call: TRBV19
clone_size: NA
d_call: NA

cdr3_aa: CASSPYSGTDTQYF
cdr3_nt: TGTGCCAGCAGCCCATACTCAGGGACAGATACGCAGTATTTT
j_call: TRBJ2-3
v_call: TRBV7-2
clone_size: few
d_call: NA

cdr3_aa: CVRTQGAHGYTF
cdr3_nt: TGTGTCAGAACGCAGGGGGCGCACGGCTACACCTTC
j_call: TRBJ1-2
v_call: TRBV7-5
clone_size: NA
d_call: NA

cdr3_aa: CASSLSPPGELFF
cdr3_nt: TGTGCCAGCAGCTTAAGCCCCCCCGGGGAGCTGTTTTTT
j_call: TRBJ2-2
v_call: TRBV7-3
clone_size: NA
d_call: NA

cdr3_aa: CAIGSGQGVETQYF
cdr3_nt: TGTGCCATCGGTTCGGGACAGGGGGTAGAGACCCAGTACTTC
j_call: TRBJ2-5
v_call: TRBV10-3
clone_size: NA
d_call: TRBD1

cdr3_aa: CASSLGDRIRAEAFF
cdr3_nt: TGCGCCAGCAGCTTGGGGGACAGGATTCGGGCCGAAGCTTTCTTT
j_call: TRBJ1-1
v_call: TRBV5-1
clone_size: once
d_call: TRBD1

cdr3_aa: CASSPTSGGLYEQYF
cdr3_nt: TGTGCCAGCAGCCCGACTAGCGGGGGATTATACGAGCAGTACTTC
j_call: TRBJ2-7
v_call: TRBV7-2
clone_size: NA
d_call: TRBD2

cdr3_aa: CASSLSPHEQYF
cdr3_nt: TGTGCCAGCAGCTTGTCCCCCCACGAGCAGTACTTC
j_call: TRBJ2-7
v_call: TRBV5-5
clone_size: NA
d_call: NA

cdr3_aa: CASSADVNYEQYF
cdr3_nt: TGTGCCAGCAGTGCGGACGTCAACTACGAGCAGTACTTC
j_call: TRBJ2-7
v_call: TRBV28
clone_size: NA
d_call: NA

cdr3_aa: CASSFGYTDTQYF
cdr3_nt: TGTGCCAGCAGCTTCGGATACACAGATACGCAGTATTTT
j_call: TRBJ2-3
v_call: TRBV11-3
clone_size: NA
d_call: NA

cdr3_aa: CAWSPDRANEKLFF
cdr3_nt: TGTGCCTGGAGTCCGGACAGGGCTAATGAAAAACTGTTTTTT
j_call: TRBJ1-4
v_call: TRBV30
clone_size: NA
d_call: TRBD1

cdr3_aa: CASSRGLATNEQFF
cdr3_nt: TGTGCCAGCAGCCGAGGACTAGCGACCAATGAGCAGTTCTTC
j_call: TRBJ2-1
v_call: TRBV2
clone_size: few
d_call: TRBD2

cdr3_aa: CASSSRPIGPYNEQFF
cdr3_nt: TGTGCCAGCAGTTCCCGTCCAATAGGTCCCTACAATGAGCAGTTCTTC
j_call: TRBJ2-1
v_call: TRBV27
clone_size: NA
d_call: NA

cdr3_aa: CAWSPLGQADSTRGGYTF
cdr3_nt: TGTGCCTGGAGCCCCCTGGGGCAGGCCGATAGTACCAGGGGGGGCTACACCTTC
j_call: TRBJ1-2
v_call: TRBV30
clone_size: NA
d_call: TRBD1

cdr3_aa: CAWSVSGGGYNEQFF
cdr3_nt: TGTGCCTGGAGTGTAAGCGGGGGGGGTTACAATGAGCAGTTCTTC
j_call: TRBJ2-1
v_call: TRBV30
clone_size: NA
d_call: TRBD2

cdr3_aa: CASSFVTPAYNEQFF
cdr3_nt: TGTGCCAGCAGTTTCGTGACGCCAGCCTACAATGAGCAGTTCTTC
j_call: TRBJ2-1
v_call: TRBV28
clone_size: NA
d_call: NA

cdr3_aa: CAWSVGSGNTIYF
cdr3_nt: TGTGCCTGGAGTGTCGGAAGTGGAAACACCATATATTTT
j_call: TRBJ1-3
v_call: TRBV30
clone_size: few
d_call: NA

cdr3_aa: CASSWPGQSYEQYF
cdr3_nt: TGTGCCAGCAGCTGGCCGGGACAGTCCTACGAGCAGTACTTC
j_call: TRBJ2-7
v_call: TRBV28
clone_size: NA
d_call: TRBD1

cdr3_aa: CASSLVRAEQYF
cdr3_nt: TGTGCCAGCAGCTTGGTTCGGGCCGAGCAGTACTTC
j_call: TRBJ2-7
v_call: TRBV5-6
clone_size: NA
d_call: NA

cdr3_aa: CASSPDWGSNTEAFF
cdr3_nt: TGTGCCAGCAGCCCAGACTGGGGGTCGAACACTGAAGCTTTCTTT
j_call: TRBJ1-1
v_call: TRBV7-2
clone_size: NA
d_call: NA

cdr3_aa: CVQVREAYNEQFF
cdr3_nt: TGTGTACAGGTGCGGGAGGCCTACAATGAGCAGTTCTTC
j_call: TRBJ2-1
v_call: TRBV2
clone_size: NA
d_call: TRBD2

cdr3_aa: CASSTGPGNTIYF
cdr3_nt: TGTGCCAGCAGCACAGGGCCGGGAAACACCATATATTTT
j_call: TRBJ1-3
v_call: TRBV9
clone_size: NA
d_call: NA

cdr3_aa: CSVESDRATDTQYF
cdr3_nt: TGCAGCGTTGAATCGGACAGGGCCACAGATACGCAGTATTTT
j_call: TRBJ2-3
v_call: TRBV29-1
clone_size: NA
d_call: TRBD1

cdr3_aa: CASSFRVRVATNEKLFF
cdr3_nt: TGTGCCAGCAGCTTCAGGGTCCGGGTTGCAACTAATGAAAAACTGTTTTTT
j_call: TRBJ1-4
v_call: TRBV5-5
clone_size: NA
d_call: NA

cdr3_aa: CASRGPQGGTEAFF
cdr3_nt: TGTGCCAGCAGGGGCCCTCAGGGTGGGACTGAAGCTTTCTTT
j_call: TRBJ1-1
v_call: TRBV9
clone_size: NA
d_call: NA

cdr3_aa: CASSSTGTVNTEAFF
cdr3_nt: TGTGCCAGCAGCTCTACAGGGACAGTGAACACTGAAGCTTTCTTT
j_call: TRBJ1-1
v_call: TRBV7-6
clone_size: NA
d_call: TRBD1

cdr3_aa: CSVGSDSDQPQHF
cdr3_nt: TGCAGCGTTGGTTCAGACAGTGATCAGCCCCAGCATTTT
j_call: TRBJ1-5
v_call: TRBV29-1
clone_size: few
d_call: NA

cdr3_aa: CASSLVTEVTGELFF
cdr3_nt: TGCGCCAGCAGCTTGGTGACAGAGGTCACCGGGGAGCTGTTTTTT
j_call: TRBJ2-2
v_call: TRBV5-1
clone_size: once
d_call: NA

cdr3_aa: CASSPRDWGTQYF
cdr3_nt: TGTGCCAGCTCACCTCGGGACTGGGGTACGCAGTATTTT
j_call: TRBJ2-3
v_call: TRBV18
clone_size: NA
d_call: NA

cdr3_aa: CASSARTRLITGELFF
cdr3_nt: TGTGCCAGCAGCGCACGGACTAGATTGATTACCGGGGAGCTGTTTTTT
j_call: TRBJ2-2
v_call: TRBV9
clone_size: NA
d_call: TRBD2

cdr3_aa: CASALGSLTGANVLTF
cdr3_nt: TGTGCCAGCGCCCTGGGGTCCCTGACCGGGGCCAACGTCCTGACTTTC
j_call: TRBJ2-6
v_call: TRBV5-4
clone_size: NA
d_call: NA

cdr3_aa: CASSQGPQRHRANTGELFF
cdr3_nt: TGCGCCAGCAGCCAAGGGCCCCAGCGACACCGCGCGAACACCGGGGAGCTGTTTTTT
j_call: TRBJ2-2
v_call: TRBV4-1
clone_size: NA
d_call: NA

cdr3_aa: CASSPGTSGIGTDTQYF
cdr3_nt: TGTGCCAGCTCACCCGGGACTAGCGGGATAGGCACAGATACGCAGTATTTT
j_call: TRBJ2-3
v_call: TRBV18
clone_size: NA
d_call: TRBD2

cdr3_aa: CASSYVQGGSLNRYGYTF
cdr3_nt: TGTGCCAGCAGTTACGTACAGGGGGGGTCCCTAAATAGGTATGGCTACACCTTC
j_call: TRBJ1-2
v_call: TRBV13
clone_size: NA
d_call: TRBD1

cdr3_aa: CASSPEGLGKQYF
cdr3_nt: TGTGCCAGCAGTCCTGAGGGACTAGGAAAGCAGTACTTC
j_call: TRBJ2-7
v_call: TRBV6-6
clone_size: few
d_call: TRBD2

cdr3_aa: CAIRGNTEAFF
cdr3_nt: TGTGCCATCCGGGGGAACACTGAAGCTTTCTTT
j_call: TRBJ1-1
v_call: TRBV10-3
clone_size: many
d_call: NA

cdr3_aa: CAGKDRGPLPQHF
cdr3_nt: TGTGCCGGAAAAGACAGGGGCCCGCTTCCCCAGCATTTT
j_call: TRBJ1-5
v_call: TRBV19
clone_size: NA
d_call: TRBD1

cdr3_aa: CASSQDLGFYGYTF
cdr3_nt: TGTGCCAGCAGCCAAGATCTAGGTTTCTATGGCTACACCTTC
j_call: TRBJ1-2
v_call: TRBV14
clone_size: NA
d_call: NA

cdr3_aa: CASSSTQNTEAFF
cdr3_nt: TGTGCCAGCAGCAGTACACAGAACACTGAAGCTTTCTTT
j_call: TRBJ1-1
v_call: TRBV14
clone_size: NA
d_call: NA

cdr3_aa: CASSTGTSSNQPQHF
cdr3_nt: TGCGCCAGCAGCACCGGGACTTCAAGCAATCAGCCCCAGCATTTT
j_call: TRBJ1-5
v_call: TRBV5-1
clone_size: NA
d_call: NA

cdr3_aa: CSVDWSDTQYF
cdr3_nt: TGCAGCGTTGATTGGTCAGATACGCAGTATTTT
j_call: TRBJ2-3
v_call: TRBV29-1
clone_size: NA
d_call: NA

cdr3_aa: CASSQGWEYPYEQYF
cdr3_nt: TGCGCCAGCAGCCAAGGGTGGGAGTACCCCTACGAGCAGTACTTC
j_call: TRBJ2-7
v_call: TRBV4-1
clone_size: once
d_call: NA

cdr3_aa: CASSLDSGNTIYF
cdr3_nt: TGCGCCAGCAGTCTTGACTCTGGAAACACCATATATTTT
j_call: TRBJ1-3
v_call: TRBV5-1
clone_size: NA
d_call: NA